The T cell receptor beta chain under discussion was sequenced for a study of control samples from healthy donors and cancer patients. Assay: immunoSEQ multiplex PCR; the TCRdb copy retains only in-frame clones and omits some. The table records 100,000 to 150,000 clones, more than 70% of them present only once. V gave up 5 bases and J gave up 0 bases, with 16 bases separating them. The CDR3 extends over 17 amino acids. CDR1 and CDR2 from the germline V gene are MNHNY and SVGAGI (reference sequence). What was sequenced was blood. The TCR was taken from a man in his forties or fifties in good health. The chain recombines TRBV6-6 with TRBJ2-2; tentatively, D is TRBD1 (6 bases). This CDR3 is CASSPTGTFTNTGELFF. The CDR3 DNA reads TGTGCCAGCAGTCCGACCGGGACATTTACGAACACCGGGGAGCTGTTTTTT.